Sequencing of this T cell receptor (beta chain) was carried out in a study of shared clonotypes between healthy human individuals. Study results and caveats: Owing to a small donor count, the genetic and exposure-history diversity represented was limited. It was observed that roughly 4.8% of naive CD4 clonotypes were shared across a few donors. Generation probabilities were higher for clonotypes shared across all four sorted-subset donors than for unshared ones.

On this clone itself: The antigen is not known.

Germline V gene lookup returns CDR1 SGDLS and CDR2 YYNGEE. CDR3 length equals 15 residues. Deletions cut 4 bases from V and 0 bases from J, with 12 bases between. This table comes from immunoSEQ multiplex PCR, and its TCRdb copy is limited to in-frame clones, with some not included. The table has 630,000 or so clones, 95% to 98% seen once. CD8 cells classed as naive were CD45RO-negative and positively selected for CCR7, excluding terminally differentiated effector memory CD45RA+ cells. This clonotype was sampled from a man aged 30-40 years in good health. The chain couples TRBV9 to TRBJ2-3; D not resolved. Sequencing was carried out using naive CD8+ T cells sorted from blood. The DNA of the CDR3 is TGTGCCAGCAGCCCATCGGGCGCTAGCACAGATACGCAGTATTTT. Translated: CASSPSGASTDTQYF.